The 28 T cell receptor beta chains presented below share a single source sample, sequenced in a study of blood T cell repertoires in COVID-19. Data came from immunoSEQ multiplex PCR; TCRdb stores just in-frame clones and leaves some out. This table has approximately 100,000 clones, roughly nine tenths appearing once. The sequenced material came from peripheral blood. Every receptor here comes from a man aged 50 to 59 with acute or convalescent COVID-19.

V is TRBV29-1 and J is TRBJ1-2, with 7 bases that match TRBD1. Trimming took 3 bases from V and 0 from J; bases not matched to a gene: 4. The germline CDR1 and CDR2 sequences are SQVTM and ANQGSEA. The CDR3 has 14 residues. CDR3 residues: CSVDLTGTNYGYTF. In DNA form, the CDR3 reads TGCAGCGTTGACCTGACAGGGACTAACTATGGCTACACCTTC.

The chain has TRBV11-2 and TRBJ1-6; 7 positions agree with TRBD1. Germline CDR1 is SGHAT and CDR2 is FQNNGV. The trim removed 5 bases at V and 7 bases at J, leaving 8 bases unmatched. This CDR3 region has 15 residues. CDR3 loop: CASSPQGGVNSPLHF. CDR3 in DNA: TGTGCCAGCAGCCCTCAGGGGGGCGTAAATTCACCCCTCCACTTT.

The chain carries TRBV19 and TRBJ1-5; unclear D gene. In germline, CDR1 is LNHDA, CDR2 SQIVND (reference sequence). The CDR3 contains 15 residues. V gave up 5 bases and J gave up 9 bases, with 20 bases separating them. In DNA form, the CDR3 reads TGTGCCAGTAGTCCCCGGGGTGCCCGGGAATGGCCCCAGCATTTT. Translated: CASSPRGAREWPQHF. The full variable domain, rest sourced from reference TRBV19 and TRBJ1-5, is DGGITQSPKYLFRKEGQNVTLSCEQNLNHDAMYWYRQDPGQGLRLIYYSQIVNDFQKGDIAEGYSVSREKKESFPLTVTSAQKNPTAFYLCASSPRGAREWPQHFGDGTRLSIL.

This clone was recorded once. V usage is TRBV7-9 and J usage is TRBJ2-3; perhaps TRBD1 as D (6 bases). From germline, CDR1 is SEHNR and CDR2 FQNEAQ (reference sequence). The CDR3 has 14 residues. The V and J ends lost 0 bases and 2 bases respectively, with 6 bases between them. DNA of the CDR3: TGTGCCAGCAGCTTAGCGGGGGCCACAGATACGCAGTATTTT. It yields the protein CASSLAGATDTQYF.

The V gene is TRBV11-2, the J gene TRBJ2-1, with 8 bases that match TRBD2. The germline gives CDR1 SGHAT, CDR2 FQNNGV. This CDR3 comprises 16 residues. After removal of 5 bases from V and 3 bases from J, the junction contained 9 bases not matched to a gene. In DNA, the CDR3 is TGTGCCAGCAGCCCAGACGGGGGGGGGCACTACAATGAGCAGTTCTTC. It yields the protein CASSPDGGGHYNEQFF. Full variable domain (remainder filled in from reference TRBV11-2 and TRBJ2-1): EAGVAQSPRYKIIEKRQSVAFWCNPISGHATLYWYQQILGQGPKLLIQFQNNGVVDDSQLPKDRFSAERLKGVDSTLKIQPAKLEDSAVYLCASSPDGGGHYNEQFFGPGTRLTVL.

The chain combines TRBV6-5 with TRBJ1-6; no clear D. The CDR3 has 13 residues. V lost 9 bases and J 4 bases, leaving 10 bases between the germline ends. Germline CDR1 reads MNHEY; CDR2 reads SVGAGI. Written as DNA, the CDR3 is TGTGCCAGTATGGGAGGATATAATTCACCCCTCCACTTT. This sequence encodes CASMGGYNSPLHF.

The chain links TRBV28 to TRBJ1-6; no firm D call. The V gene lost 8 bases and the J gene lost 14 bases, with 13 bases spanning the gap. Per germline, CDR1 MDHEN and CDR2 SYDVKM. This CDR3 has 11 amino acids. The CDR3 DNA reads as TGTGCCAGCTCCCCGGGTGTCACCCTCCACTTT. This sequence encodes CASSPGVTLHF.

This clone was seen once. The rearrangement joins TRBV19 to TRBJ2-3; TRBD2 aligns across 8 bases. The junction had 10 bases not matched to a gene; V was cut back by 5 bases and J by 3 bases. Germline CDR1 LNHDA, CDR2 SQIVND (reference sequence). The CDR3 sequence is 16 residues long. CDR3 amino acids: CASSGFRGGATDTQYF. The CDR3 nucleotides read TGTGCCAGTAGTGGGTTTCGGGGGGGGGCGACAGATACGCAGTATTTT. Based on the CDR3 plus reference TRBV19 and TRBJ2-3, the full variable domain is DGGITQSPKYLFRKEGQNVTLSCEQNLNHDAMYWYRQDPGQGLRLIYYSQIVNDFQKGDIAEGYSVSREKKESFPLTVTSAQKNPTAFYLCASSGFRGGATDTQYFGPGTRLTVL.

Comments on this clone: The CDR3 ends on some other residue instead of the conserved phenylalanine or tryptophan, so this is likely a read error. The limits of the CDR3 on the DNA are not certain, so only TCRdb's listed CDR3 is given. This chain uses TRBV6-1 with TRBJ1-4. The CDR3 totals 13 residues, both ends included. Germline CDR1 and CDR2: MNHNS and SASEGT. The CDR3 here is CASSDRTSGKSSI.

The rearrangement uses TRBV10-2 and TRBJ1-1, with 8 positions matching TRBD1. The ends lost 3 bases at V and 6 bases at J; junction bases unmatched: 3. Germline CDR1 and CDR2: WSHSY and SAAADI. CDR3 size: 13 residues. Here the CDR3 reads CASSDRGHAEAFF. In DNA form, the CDR3 reads TGCGCCAGCAGTGACAGGGGGCACGCTGAAGCTTTCTTT.

The genes are TRBV5-1 and TRBJ1-2; 10 nucleotides match TRBD1. From germline, CDR1 is SGHRS and CDR2 YFSETQ. CDR3 length: 15 amino acids. Trimming took 4 bases from V and 4 from J; bases not matched to a gene: 7. The CDR3, as DNA: TGCGCCAGCAGCGGCCTGACAGGGGGCGTCTATGGCTACACCTTC. This gives the protein CASSGLTGGVYGYTF.

The chain combines TRBV11-3 with TRBJ1-1, with D possibly being TRBD1 (5 bases). CDR3 length: 15 residues. Trimming stripped 5 bases from V and 2 bases from J, with 15 bases between. Germline CDR1 SGHNT, CDR2 YENEEA. This CDR3 reads CASSPIAGRNTEAFF. CDR3 bases: TGTGCCAGCAGCCCCATTGCAGGGCGCAACACTGAAGCTTTCTTT. Combining the CDR3 with reference TRBV11-3 and TRBJ1-1 gives the whole variable domain EAGVVQSPRYKIIEKKQPVAFWCNPISGHNTLYWYLQNLGQGPELLIRYENEEAVDDSQLPKDRFSAERLKGVDSTLKIQPAELGDSAVYLCASSPIAGRNTEAFFGQGTRLTVV.

In DNA, the CDR3 is TGTGCCAGCAGCGTAGGAGGCATGAACACTGAAGCTTTCTTT. It translates to CASSVGGMNTEAFF. This chain links TRBV9 with TRBJ1-1; no clear D gene. This CDR3 contains 14 residues. Germline V gives CDR1 SGDLS, CDR2 YYNGEE. The V end lost 0 bases, the J end lost 0 bases, and 6 bases lay between the germline ends.

The chain links TRBV19 to TRBJ1-2; a weak D match, TRBD1 (5 bases). Germline V gene sequence: CDR1 LNHDA, CDR2 SQIVND (reference sequence). The CDR3 runs to 13 residues. Between the trimmed V and J ends, which lost 9 bases and 7 bases, there was a span of 18 bases. The CDR3 is CASGDRRLGGYTF. Here the CDR3 DNA reads TGTGCCAGCGGTGACAGACGACTTGGTGGCTACACCTTC.

This clone was counted a single time. The chain links TRBV19 to TRBJ2-7; 8 bases match TRBD1. V lost 5 bases, J lost 3 bases, and 6 bases stayed unmatched. The CDR3 consists of 14 residues. CDR1 is LNHDA, CDR2 SQIVND, per germline (reference sequence). CDR3 sequence reads: CASSLRQGSYEQYF. The CDR3 DNA sequence: TGTGCCAGTAGTCTCCGACAGGGGAGCTACGAGCAGTACTTC. The entire variable domain, with the rest obtained from reference TRBV19 and TRBJ2-7, is as follows: DGGITQSPKYLFRKEGQNVTLSCEQNLNHDAMYWYRQDPGQGLRLIYYSQIVNDFQKGDIAEGYSVSREKKESFPLTVTSAQKNPTAFYLCASSLRQGSYEQYFGPGTRLTVT.

The J gene is TRBJ1-1, the V gene TRBV19; 9 bases fit TRBD1. Germline-derived CDR1 and CDR2 are LNHDA and SQIVND (reference sequence). The trim removed 6 bases at V and 3 bases at J, leaving 5 bases unmatched. The length of the CDR3 is 14 residues. In nucleotides, the CDR3 is TGTGCCAGTAGGACAGGGGGGTTTGACACTGAAGCTTTCTTT. It translates to CASRTGGFDTEAFF.

The rearrangement links TRBV19 to TRBJ1-5; D remains unclear. CDR1 and CDR2 (germline): LNHDA, SQIVND (reference sequence). Deletions cut 5 bases from V and 3 bases from J, with 14 bases between. The CDR3 is 15 amino acids. The chain's CDR3 is CASSVRGADNQPQHF. The CDR3 nucleotides read TGTGCCAGTAGTGTACGGGGTGCGGACAATCAGCCCCAGCATTTT.

The chain joins TRBV4-2 to TRBJ2-3, with TRBD2 identical over 9 bases. There are 16 residues in the CDR3. With 4 bases clipped from V and 1 base from J, the junction kept 6 bases outside the gene matches. Germline V CDR1 and CDR2: LGHNA, YNFKEQ. CDR3: CASSPWTSAGTDTQYF. CDR3 sequence (DNA): TGTGCCAGCAGCCCGTGGACTAGCGCGGGCACAGATACGCAGTATTTT.

This chain connects TRBV12-3 or TRBV12-4 to TRBJ2-1; 9 bases are shared with TRBD2. V was clipped by 6 bases and J by 9 bases; unmatched bases: 6. This CDR3 has 13 amino acids. CDR3 in amino acids: CASRPGTSREQFF. Here the CDR3 DNA reads TGTGCCAGCAGACCCGGGACTAGCCGTGAGCAGTTCTTC.

The rearrangement joins TRBV5-1 to TRBJ1-1; weak D call: TRBD1 (5 bases). Between the trimmed V and J ends, which lost 0 bases and 4 bases, there was a span of 10 bases. Per the germline V gene, CDR1 is SGHRS and CDR2 is YFSETQ. This CDR3 comprises 14 residues. The CDR3 spells CASSLEGFGTEAFF. The DNA of the CDR3 is TGCGCCAGCAGCTTGGAGGGGTTCGGCACTGAAGCTTTCTTT.

V and J are TRBV11-2 and TRBJ1-2; D gene unclear. The ends were cut back, 2 bases at V and 2 bases at J, with 9 bases in the middle. This CDR3 spans 14 amino acids. The germline V gene has CDR1 SGHAT and CDR2 FQNNGV. Here the CDR3 DNA reads TGTGCCAGCAGCTTATCAGTTTACAACTATGGCTACACCTTC. Translation gives CASSLSVYNYGYTF.

This clone has a single count. This chain links TRBV7-2 with TRBJ1-2; 7 positions agree with TRBD1. With 4 bases clipped from V and 4 bases from J, the junction kept 6 bases outside the gene matches. This CDR3 region has 14 residues. Germline V gives CDR1 SGHTA, CDR2 FQGNSA. The CDR3 nucleotides are TGTGCCAGCAGCTCTCGACAGGGTACCTATGGCTACACCTTC. Translated: CASSSRQGTYGYTF.

This chain's CDR3 is CASSSAIGTGWRGYTF. CDR3 DNA: TGTGCCAGCAGTTCTGCCATCGGGACAGGGTGGCGGGGCTACACCTTC. This chain joins TRBV28 and TRBJ1-2; the match to TRBD1 covers 9 bases. Germline V lookup: CDR1 MDHEN, CDR2 SYDVKM. This CDR3 contains 16 residues. The ends lost 4 bases at V and 8 bases at J; junction bases unmatched: 14.

The gene calls are TRBV9 and TRBJ2-7, with 8 bases aligning to TRBD1. This CDR3 has 16 amino acids. Germline loops: CDR1 SGDLS, CDR2 YYNGEE. V shed 0 bases, J shed 0 bases, and the junction held 5 bases outside the gene matches. DNA for the CDR3: TGTGCCAGCAGCGTAGAGGCCACAGGGGGCTCCTACGAGCAGTACTTC. Translated, it gives CASSVEATGGSYEQYF.

The chain combines TRBV28 with TRBJ2-1, with 7 bases identical to TRBD1. J gave up 3 bases and V 8 bases, and 4 bases lay outside the gene matches. The CDR3 runs 13 residues. Germline CDR1 MDHEN, CDR2 SYDVKM. CDR3 residues: CASGTENYNEQFF. For the CDR3, the DNA is TGTGCCAGCGGGACAGAAAACTACAATGAGCAGTTCTTC.

V gene TRBV12-3 or TRBV12-4 combines with J gene TRBJ1-2, with 9 nucleotides matching TRBD1. The ends lost 5 bases at V and 6 bases at J; junction bases unmatched: 4. This CDR3 region has 13 residues. CDR3 bases: TGTGCCAGCAGTGGGACAGGGAGCAATGGCTACACCTTC. Protein sequence: CASSGTGSNGYTF.

This clone was recorded only once. V is TRBV2 and J is TRBJ1-5; a possible D gene is TRBD1 (6 bases). Germline V gene sequence: CDR1 SNHLY, CDR2 FYNNEI. Between the trimmed V and J ends, which lost 4 bases and 5 bases, there was a span of 9 bases. The CDR3 consists of 13 residues. The CDR3 here is CASSVWGHQPQHF. The CDR3, as DNA: TGTGCCAGCAGTGTCTGGGGGCATCAGCCCCAGCATTTT.

The table lists this clone with a count of one. J is TRBJ1-4 and V is TRBV30; D not certain. V was cut by 5 bases and J by 4 bases, with 11 bases left in between. Germline CDR1 GTSNPN, CDR2 SVGIG (reference sequence). The CDR3 length is 13 residues. The CDR3 spells CAWALGGNEKLFF. As DNA, the CDR3 is TGTGCCTGGGCGCTAGGAGGTAATGAAAAACTGTTTTTT.